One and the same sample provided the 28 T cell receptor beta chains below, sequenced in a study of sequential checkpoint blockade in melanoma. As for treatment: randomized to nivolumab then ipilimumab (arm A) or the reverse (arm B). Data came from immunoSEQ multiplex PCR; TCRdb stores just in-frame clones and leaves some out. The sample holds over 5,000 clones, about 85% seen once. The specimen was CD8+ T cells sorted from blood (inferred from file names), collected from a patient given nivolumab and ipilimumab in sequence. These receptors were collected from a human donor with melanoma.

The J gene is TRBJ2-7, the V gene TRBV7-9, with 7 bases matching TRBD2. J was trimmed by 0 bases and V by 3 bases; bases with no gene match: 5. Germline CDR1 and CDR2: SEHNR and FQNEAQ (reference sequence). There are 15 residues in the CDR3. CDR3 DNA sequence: TGTGCCAGCAGCTTTAGCGGGTCCAGCTCCTACGAGCAGTACTTC. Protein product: CASSFSGSSSYEQYF.

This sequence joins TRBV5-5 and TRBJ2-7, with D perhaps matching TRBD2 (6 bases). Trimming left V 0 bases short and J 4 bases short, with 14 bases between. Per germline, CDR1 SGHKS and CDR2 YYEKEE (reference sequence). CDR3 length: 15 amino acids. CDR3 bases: TGTGCCAGCAGCTTGGGGGGACTCCCCGGTTACGAGCAGTACTTC. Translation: CASSLGGLPGYEQYF.

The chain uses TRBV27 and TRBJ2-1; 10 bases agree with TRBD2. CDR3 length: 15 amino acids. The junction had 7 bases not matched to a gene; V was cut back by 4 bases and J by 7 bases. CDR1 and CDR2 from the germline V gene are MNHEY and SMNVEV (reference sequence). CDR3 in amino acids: CASSSGGLATNEQFF. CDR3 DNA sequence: TGTGCCAGCAGTTCTGGGGGACTAGCGACAAATGAGCAGTTCTTC.

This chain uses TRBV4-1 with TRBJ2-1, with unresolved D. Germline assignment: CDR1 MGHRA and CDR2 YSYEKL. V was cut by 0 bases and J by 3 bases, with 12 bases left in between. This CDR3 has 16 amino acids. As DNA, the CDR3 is TGCGCCAGCAGCCAAGAAGTGGCGGAGAGCTACAATGAGCAGTTCTTC. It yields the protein CASSQEVAESYNEQFF.

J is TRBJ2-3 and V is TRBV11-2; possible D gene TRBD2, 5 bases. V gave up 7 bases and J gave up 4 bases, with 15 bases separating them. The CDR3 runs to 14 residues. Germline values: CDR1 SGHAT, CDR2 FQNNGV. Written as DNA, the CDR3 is TGTGCCAGCAACCCAACTAGAATGCCAGATACGCAGTATTTT. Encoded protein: CASNPTRMPDTQYF.

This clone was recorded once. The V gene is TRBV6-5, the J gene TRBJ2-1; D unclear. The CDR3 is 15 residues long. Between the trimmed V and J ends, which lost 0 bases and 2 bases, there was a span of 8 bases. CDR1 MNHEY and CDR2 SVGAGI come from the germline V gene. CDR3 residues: CASSYSRNTYNEQFF. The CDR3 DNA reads TGTGCCAGCAGTTACTCCCGAAACACCTACAATGAGCAGTTCTTC.

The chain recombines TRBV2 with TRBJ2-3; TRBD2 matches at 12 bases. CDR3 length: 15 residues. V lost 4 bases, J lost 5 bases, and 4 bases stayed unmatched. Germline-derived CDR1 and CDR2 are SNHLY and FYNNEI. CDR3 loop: CASSGTSGALDTQYF. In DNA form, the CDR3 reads TGTGCCAGCAGTGGGACTAGCGGGGCGTTAGATACGCAGTATTTT. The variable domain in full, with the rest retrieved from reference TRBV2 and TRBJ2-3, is EPEVTQTPSHQVTQMGQEVILRCVPISNHLYFYWYRQILGQKVEFLVSFYNNEISEKSEIFDDQFSVERPDGSNFTLKIRSTKLEDSAMYFCASSGTSGALDTQYFGPGTRLTVL.

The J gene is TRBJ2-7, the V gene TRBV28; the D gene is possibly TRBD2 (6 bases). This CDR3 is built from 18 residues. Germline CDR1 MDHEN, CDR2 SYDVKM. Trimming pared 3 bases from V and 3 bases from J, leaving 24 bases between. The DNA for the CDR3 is TGTGCCAGCAGTTTGGACGCCCGGACGGGATTGGGGGGCTACGAGCAGTACTTC. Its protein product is CASSLDARTGLGGYEQYF.

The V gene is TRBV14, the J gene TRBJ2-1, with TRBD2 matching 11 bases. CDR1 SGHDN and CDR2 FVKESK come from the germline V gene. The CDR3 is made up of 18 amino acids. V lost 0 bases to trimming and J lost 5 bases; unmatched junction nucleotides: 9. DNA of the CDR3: TGTGCCAGCAGCCAAGATATCGGGGGACTAGCGGCTCACAATGAGCAGTTCTTC. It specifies CASSQDIGGLAAHNEQFF.

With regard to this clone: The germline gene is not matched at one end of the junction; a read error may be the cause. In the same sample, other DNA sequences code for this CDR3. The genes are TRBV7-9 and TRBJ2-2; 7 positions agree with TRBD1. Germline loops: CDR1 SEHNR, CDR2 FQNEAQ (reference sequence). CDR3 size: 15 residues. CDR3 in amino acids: CASSHPGQYTGELFF. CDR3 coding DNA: TGTGCCAGCAGCCACCCGGGACAGTACACTGGGGAGCTGTTTTTT.

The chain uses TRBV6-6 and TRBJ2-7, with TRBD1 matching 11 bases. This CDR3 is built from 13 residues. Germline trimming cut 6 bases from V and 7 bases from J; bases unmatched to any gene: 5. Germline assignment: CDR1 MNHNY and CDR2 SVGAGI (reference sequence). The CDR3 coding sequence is TGTGCCAGCAGGGACAGGGGGCATCTAGAGCAGTACTTC. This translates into CASRDRGHLEQYF.

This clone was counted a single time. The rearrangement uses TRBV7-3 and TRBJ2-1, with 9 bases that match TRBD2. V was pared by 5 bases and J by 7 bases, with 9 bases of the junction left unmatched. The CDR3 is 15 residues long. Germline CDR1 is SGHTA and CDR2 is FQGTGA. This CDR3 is CASSLTASGRNEQFF. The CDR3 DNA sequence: TGTGCCAGCAGCCTCACCGCGAGCGGGAGGAATGAGCAGTTCTTC.

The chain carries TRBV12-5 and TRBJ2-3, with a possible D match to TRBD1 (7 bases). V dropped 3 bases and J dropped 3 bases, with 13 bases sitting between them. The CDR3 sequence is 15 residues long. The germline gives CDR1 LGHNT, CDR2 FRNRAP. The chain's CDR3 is CASGFTGDSTDTQYF. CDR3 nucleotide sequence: TGTGCTAGTGGTTTCACGGGGGACAGTACAGATACGCAGTATTTT.

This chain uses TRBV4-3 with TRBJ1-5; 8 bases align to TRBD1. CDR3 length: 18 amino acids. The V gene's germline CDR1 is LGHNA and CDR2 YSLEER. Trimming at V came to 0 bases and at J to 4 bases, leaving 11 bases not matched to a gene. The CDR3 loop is CASSQDYDRGLGNQPQHF. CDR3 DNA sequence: TGCGCCAGCAGCCAAGATTACGACAGGGGATTGGGGAATCAGCCCCAGCATTTT.

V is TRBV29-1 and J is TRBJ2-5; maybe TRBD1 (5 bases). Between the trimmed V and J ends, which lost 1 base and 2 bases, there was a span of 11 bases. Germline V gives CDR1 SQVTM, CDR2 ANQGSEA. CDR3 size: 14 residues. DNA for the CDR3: TGCAGCGTTGAAGGAGTGGACAAGCAAGAGACCCAGTACTTC. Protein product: CSVEGVDKQETQYF.

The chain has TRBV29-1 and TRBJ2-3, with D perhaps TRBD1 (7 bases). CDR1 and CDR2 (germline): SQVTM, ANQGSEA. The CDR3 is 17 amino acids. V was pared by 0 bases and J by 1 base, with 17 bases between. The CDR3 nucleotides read TGCAGCGTTGAAGATGCGGGGACAGTCTTAGGCACAGATACGCAGTATTTT. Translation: CSVEDAGTVLGTDTQYF.

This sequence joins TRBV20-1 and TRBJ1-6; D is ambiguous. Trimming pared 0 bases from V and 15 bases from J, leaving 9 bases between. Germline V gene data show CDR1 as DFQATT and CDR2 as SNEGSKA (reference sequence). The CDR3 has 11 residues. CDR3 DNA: TGCAGTGCTAGAGACAATTCAATCCTCCACTTT. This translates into CSARDNSILHF.

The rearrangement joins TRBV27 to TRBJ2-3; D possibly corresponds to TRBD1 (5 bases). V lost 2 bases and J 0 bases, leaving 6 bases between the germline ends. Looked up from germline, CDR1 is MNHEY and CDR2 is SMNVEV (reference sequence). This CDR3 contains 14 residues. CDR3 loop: CASSLDRSTDTQYF. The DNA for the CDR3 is TGTGCCAGCAGTTTAGACAGAAGCACAGATACGCAGTATTTT.

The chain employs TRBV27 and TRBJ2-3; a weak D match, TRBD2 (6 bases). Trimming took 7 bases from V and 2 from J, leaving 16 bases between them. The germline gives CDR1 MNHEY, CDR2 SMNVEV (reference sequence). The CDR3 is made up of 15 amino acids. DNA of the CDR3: TGTGCCAGCACTCGAGCGCGGGACCTCACAGATACGCAGTATTTT. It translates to CASTRARDLTDTQYF.

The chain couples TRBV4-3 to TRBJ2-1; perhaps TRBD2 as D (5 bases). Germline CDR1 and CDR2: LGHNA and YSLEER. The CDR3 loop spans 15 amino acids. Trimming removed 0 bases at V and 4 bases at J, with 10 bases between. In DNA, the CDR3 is TGCGCCAGCAGCCAAGACTCGGGGAGTTACAATGAGCAGTTCTTC. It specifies CASSQDSGSYNEQFF.

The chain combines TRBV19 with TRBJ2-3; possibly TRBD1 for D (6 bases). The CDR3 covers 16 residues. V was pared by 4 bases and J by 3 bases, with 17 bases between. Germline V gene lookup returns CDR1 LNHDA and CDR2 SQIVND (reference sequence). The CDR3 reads CASSTHRTEGTDTQYF. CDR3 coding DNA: TGTGCCAGTAGTACGCATAGGACAGAAGGAACAGATACGCAGTATTTT.

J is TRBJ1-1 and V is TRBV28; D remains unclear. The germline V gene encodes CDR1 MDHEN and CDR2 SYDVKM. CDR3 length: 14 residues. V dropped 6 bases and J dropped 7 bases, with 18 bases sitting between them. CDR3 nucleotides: TGTGCCAGCAGGATCAGCGGGAGCCGGGGTGAAGCTTTCTTT. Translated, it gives CASRISGSRGEAFF.

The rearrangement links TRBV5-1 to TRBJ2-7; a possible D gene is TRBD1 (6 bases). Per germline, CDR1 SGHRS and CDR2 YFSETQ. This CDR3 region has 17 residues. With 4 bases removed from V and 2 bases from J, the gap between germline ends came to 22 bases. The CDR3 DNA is TGCGCCAGCAGCCTAGAAACGACCCGGGACAAGCCCTACGAGCAGTACTTC. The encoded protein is CASSLETTRDKPYEQYF.

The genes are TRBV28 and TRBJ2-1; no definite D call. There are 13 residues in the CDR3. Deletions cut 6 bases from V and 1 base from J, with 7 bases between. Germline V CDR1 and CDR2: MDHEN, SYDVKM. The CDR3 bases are TGTGCCAGCAGCCTTTTTTCCTACAATGAGCAGTTCTTC. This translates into CASSLFSYNEQFF. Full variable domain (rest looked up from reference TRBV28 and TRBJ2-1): DVKVTQSSRYLVKRTGEKVFLECVQDMDHENMFWYRQDPGLGLRLIYFSYDVKMKEKGDIPEGYSVSREKKERFSLILESASTNQTSMYLCASSLFSYNEQFFGPGTRLTVL.

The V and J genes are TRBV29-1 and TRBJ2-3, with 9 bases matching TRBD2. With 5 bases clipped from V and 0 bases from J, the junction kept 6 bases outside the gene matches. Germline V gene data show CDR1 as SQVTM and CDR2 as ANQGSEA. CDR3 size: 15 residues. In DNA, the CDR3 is TGCAGCGTTATCCGACTAGCGGAGAGCACAGATACGCAGTATTTT. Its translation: CSVIRLAESTDTQYF.

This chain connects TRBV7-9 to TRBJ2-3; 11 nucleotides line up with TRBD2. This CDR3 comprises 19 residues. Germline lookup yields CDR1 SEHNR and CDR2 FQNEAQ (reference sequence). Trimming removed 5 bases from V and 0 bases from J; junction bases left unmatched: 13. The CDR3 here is CASSARGGTSGTSTDTQYF. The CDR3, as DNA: TGTGCCAGCAGCGCCCGCGGCGGGACTAGCGGCACTAGCACAGATACGCAGTATTTT.

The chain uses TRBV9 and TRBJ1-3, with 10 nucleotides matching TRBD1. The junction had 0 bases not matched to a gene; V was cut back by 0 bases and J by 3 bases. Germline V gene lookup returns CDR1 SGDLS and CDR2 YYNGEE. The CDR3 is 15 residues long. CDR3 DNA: TGTGCCAGCAGCGTAGGGACAGGGGGTGGAAACACCATATATTTT. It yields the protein CASSVGTGGGNTIYF.

The CDR3 loop reads CSVGTGGPYEQYF. In DNA form, the CDR3 reads TGCAGCGTTGGGACAGGGGGCCCCTACGAGCAGTACTTC. The genes are TRBV29-1 and TRBJ2-7; 11 positions agree with TRBD1. V lost 4 bases, J lost 2 bases, and 1 base stayed unmatched. The germline gives CDR1 SQVTM, CDR2 ANQGSEA. The CDR3 spans 13 residues.